The next 16 T cell receptor beta chains were all read from a single sample in a study of vaccination effects on CD4 cells after COVID-19. ViraFEST assay sequencing came after antigen-specific CD4+ T cells were expanded with viral peptide pools. At the end of 9 to 11 days of culture, CD4+ T cells were isolated. None of these healthy vaccinees had been infected with SARS-CoV-2 before vaccination. What these receptors recognize is not known. The assay was immunoSEQ multiplex PCR, and TCRdb's table has in-frame clones only and misses some. Of about 73,000 clones listed, 65% to 80% are singletons. Source: CD4+ T cells from PBMCs cultured with HCoV-NL63 spike peptides, taken before COVID-19 vaccination. The receptors originated from a human donor who received a COVID-19 vaccine.

This sequence joins TRBV3-1 (or the pseudogene TRBV3-2) and TRBJ2-4; tentative D call: TRBD2 (5 bases). With 5 bases removed from V and 1 base from J, the gap between germline ends came to 18 bases. This CDR3 is built from 17 residues. The V gene's germline CDR1 is LGHDT and CDR2 YNNKEL (reference sequence). DNA of the CDR3: TGTGCCAGCAGCTCCTCGACTTCGCGAGGGGCCAAAAACATTCAGTACTTC. Protein product: CASSSSTSRGAKNIQYF.

A single count supports this clone. The V call is TRBV30, the J call TRBJ1-4; D is ambiguous. Trimming pared 2 bases from V and 8 bases from J, leaving 15 bases between. The CDR3 spans 14 residues. The germline CDR1 and CDR2 sequences are GTSNPN and SVGIG (reference sequence). Here the CDR3 DNA reads TGTGCCTGGAGTAAAACTAGAAGTGGCGAAAAACTGTTTTTT. It yields the protein CAWSKTRSGEKLFF.

J is TRBJ1-4 and V is TRBV29-1; D call uncertain. The V gene's germline CDR1 is SQVTM and CDR2 ANQGSEA. V shed 5 bases and J shed 3 bases, with 13 bases lying between them. The CDR3 consists of 14 residues. The CDR3 loop reads CSVRAVESNEKLFF. CDR3 nucleotide sequence: TGCAGCGTTAGGGCAGTAGAGTCTAATGAAAAACTGTTTTTT.

The rearrangement links TRBV29-1 to TRBJ1-2; 8 bases are a match to TRBD1. V shed 8 bases and J 4 bases; nucleotides not matched to a gene: 6. This CDR3 region has 12 residues. Germline CDR1 and CDR2: SQVTM and ANQGSEA. The DNA of the CDR3 is TGCAGCATATTTGGACAGGGCTATGGCTACACCTTC. Its translation is CSIFGQGYGYTF.

This chain joins TRBV5-6 and TRBJ1-4; TRBD1 matches at 8 bases. Trimming removed 0 bases from V and 7 bases from J; junction bases left unmatched: 5. Germline lookup yields CDR1 SGHDT and CDR2 YYEEEE. The CDR3 length is 15 residues. DNA for the CDR3: TGTGCCAGCAGCTTGGCGCAGGGGGCGGGTGAAAAACTGTTTTTT. Its translation: CASSLAQGAGEKLFF. The whole variable domain, remainder taken from reference TRBV5-6 and TRBJ1-4, is DAGVTQSPTHLIKTRGQQVTLRCSPKSGHDTVSWYQQALGQGPQFIFQYYEEEERQRGNFPDRFSGHQFPNYSSELNVNALLLGDSALYLCASSLAQGAGEKLFFGSGTQLSVL.

V and J are TRBV5-1 and TRBJ2-1; TRBD2 might be the D (6 bases). Trimming took 5 bases from V and 4 from J, leaving 10 bases between them. Germline values: CDR1 SGHRS, CDR2 YFSETQ. The CDR3 loop spans 13 amino acids. The CDR3 coding sequence is TGCGCCAGCAGAATCCGGGAGTACAATGAGCAGTTCTTC. This translates into CASRIREYNEQFF.

The J gene is TRBJ2-3, the V gene TRBV24-1; 10 nucleotides match TRBD2. Looked up from germline, CDR1 is KGHDR and CDR2 is SFDVKD. The CDR3 covers 16 residues. With V trimmed by 1 base and J by 2 bases, 2 bases remained unmatched. The CDR3 loop reads CATSDFSGGHTDTQYF. The CDR3 DNA sequence: TGTGCCACCAGTGATTTTAGCGGGGGGCACACAGATACGCAGTATTTT.

About this clone itself: A junction boundary mismatches the germline segment, possibly from a read error. The genes are TRBV6-5 and TRBJ2-4, with TRBD1 matching 9 bases. This CDR3 region has 14 residues. Germline CDR1 and CDR2: MNHEY and SVGAGI. CDR3 coding DNA: TGTGCCAGCAGTTGGACCGGGACAGGGACCCTTGGGGACTTC. It encodes CASSWTGTGTLGDF.

The chain combines TRBV7-2 with TRBJ2-2; 7 positions match TRBD2. Losses at the gene ends were 5 bases for V and 4 bases for J; bases not matched to a gene: 13. This CDR3 has 17 amino acids. In germline, CDR1 is SGHTA, CDR2 FQGNSA. For the CDR3, the DNA is TGTGCCAGCAGCCCACCTTGGGGTCTAGCGGTCACCGGGGAGCTGTTTTTT. Translating gives CASSPPWGLAVTGELFF.

The J gene is TRBJ2-6, the V gene TRBV5-1; 7 nucleotides agree with TRBD2. After removal of 3 bases from V and 8 bases from J, the junction contained 11 bases not matched to a gene. From germline, CDR1 is SGHRS and CDR2 YFSETQ. CDR3 length equals 16 residues. Here the CDR3 reads CASSSEPQGGTNVLTF. For the CDR3, the DNA is TGCGCCAGCAGCTCGGAGCCTCAGGGAGGGACCAACGTCCTGACTTTC.

The chain is built from TRBV28 and TRBJ2-5; unclear D gene. V was shortened by 2 bases and J by 4 bases, with 14 bases between the two germline ends. This CDR3 region has 15 residues. CDR1 MDHEN and CDR2 SYDVKM come from the germline V gene. CDR3 sequence (DNA): TGTGCCAGCAGTTTACGCCAGGACCCTCGAGAGACCCAGTACTTC. Translation: CASSLRQDPRETQYF.

The rearrangement joins TRBV19 to TRBJ1-3; D not certain. Between the trimmed V and J ends, which lost 1 base and 0 bases, there was a span of 10 bases. Germline CDR1 is LNHDA and CDR2 is SQIVND (reference sequence). There are 16 residues in the CDR3. Here the CDR3 DNA reads TGTGCCAGTAGTATAGGTTTCGGCAGCTCTGGAAACACCATATATTTT. This sequence encodes CASSIGFGSSGNTIYF.

This clone turned up a few times. The V call is TRBV20-1, the J call TRBJ2-7, with 10 bases identical to TRBD1. Trimming removed 3 bases from V and 2 bases from J; junction bases left unmatched: 4. CDR1 and CDR2 (germline): DFQATT, SNEGSKA (reference sequence). The CDR3 runs to 14 residues. CDR3 sequence (DNA): TGCAGTGCTAGTGTGGGGACAGGGGCCTACGAGCAGTACGTC. Amino acid sequence: CSASVGTGAYEQYV.

This clone has a single count. The CDR3 loop reads CASSRDRGQDGYTF. The DNA for the CDR3 is TGTGCCAGCTCACGAGACAGGGGGCAGGATGGCTACACCTTC. The chain recombines TRBV18 with TRBJ1-2, with 10 bases that match TRBD1. The CDR3 length is 14 residues. V dropped 4 bases and J dropped 6; count of bases not matched to a gene: 5. The germline gives CDR1 KGHSH, CDR2 LQKENI.

This chain links TRBV12-3 or TRBV12-4 with TRBJ2-1; D gene unclear. Trimming left V 3 bases short and J 4 bases short, with 7 bases between. The CDR3 length is 13 residues. The CDR3 loop reads CASSFGPYNEQFF. The DNA of the CDR3 is TGTGCCAGCAGTTTCGGGCCTTACAATGAGCAGTTCTTC.

V gene TRBV9 combines with J gene TRBJ2-5, with D possibly being TRBD2 (6 bases). In germline, CDR1 is SGDLS, CDR2 YYNGEE. The V end lost 0 bases, the J end lost 5 bases, and 11 bases lay between the germline ends. The CDR3 spans 14 residues. The CDR3 loop is CASSVGAGQETQYF. The CDR3 bases are TGTGCCAGCAGCGTAGGGGCGGGGCAGGAGACCCAGTACTTC.